This T cell receptor beta chain was retrieved from a study of STAT5B mutations in CD4+ large granular lymphocyte leukemia (dated by TCRdb to the early 2020s). The study in broad terms: Among healthy controls, the CDR3 'QG' motif was associated with a particular HLA allele. Flow cytometry on FACSCanto II or FACSVerse confirmed that purified fractions exceeded 95% purity among lymphocytes. The study compared the TCRbeta repertoires of patients with CD4+ T-cell large granular lymphocyte leukemia against those of healthy blood donors. Overall study outcomes, separate from this receptor: Compared with healthy CD4+ repertoires, CD4-sorted patient repertoires appeared more clonal, and this difference remained even after the putative leukemic clones were removed. Main leukemic clonotypes were private to each patient, although about a quarter of the main leukemic clonotypes were found at low frequency in the non-leukemic repertoires of other patients. Data were not HLA-matched; higher clonality in CD4+ versus CD8+ T-LGLL could reflect the relatively small sample size.

TCRbeta rearrangements were sequenced from genomic DNA using the immunoSEQ assay at survey resolution. In the original analysis: In the TCR sequencing data, the smallest productive clonotype frequency that could be detected was 2.59 x 10-5. Only productive TCRbeta rearrangements, meaning sequences that were complete and in-frame, were kept for the analyses. Simpson clonality, calculated in the immunoSEQ Analyzer version 3.0, was used as the measure of sample clonality. Clones were grouped by frequency into very rare, small, medium, large (1-20%) or hyperexpanded (>20%) categories. Generation probabilities were estimated with OLGA 1.2.3, V-gene circos plots were made with VDJtools, specificities were searched in VDJdb, and CDR3 motifs were identified with GLIPH. In its TCRdb copy, this immuneACCESS table keeps in-frame sequences only and misses some clones. Where compared with another copy, unresolved V genes explain less than half of these, and the others have no known cause. V, J and clone size are taken as reported in that table, and D and trimming were inferred from the DNA itself. Within this sample are about 33,000 clones, with 81% of them counted one time only. 3.5% to 5% of the sample lies in the top ten.

Notes on this clone: Its antigen is currently not known. Qualities for individual bases were not recorded, and no much larger clone is one base off.

The healthy controls were 37 blood donors, and the buffy coats of these donors were supplied by the Finnish Red Cross blood service. All TCR-sequenced material derived from peripheral blood: patient blood samples and healthy donor buffy coats. Peripheral blood mononuclear cells were isolated by Ficoll-Hypaque gradient centrifugation. CD4+ cells were magnetically purified from the buffy coats of healthy controls. Genomic DNA was extracted with the Gentra Puregene Cell and Tissue kit and quantified on a Qubit 2.0 fluorometer. This sequence was found in a human donor in good health. The sequenced sample was CD4+ T cells from blood buffy coats.

At the DNA level, the sequence is TGTGCCAGTAGATCCCGGGACAGGGGTGGCAATGAGCAGTTCTTC. It codes for CASRSRDRGGNEQFF. Recombination linked TRBV19 to TRBJ2-1; a stretch of 10 junction bases matches TRBD1. Relative to germline, V is missing 6 bases and J is missing 6 bases, with 8 bases of the junction outside any gene match. The CDR1 and CDR2 encoded by the germline V gene (reference sequence) are LNHDA and SQIVND. CDR3 length: 15 amino acids, cysteine to phenylalanine. This entry keeps only the CDR3 DNA: 45 bases, framed from base 1.